This is a list of T cell receptor beta chains from one sample in a study of shared clonotypes between healthy human individuals. This table comes from immunoSEQ multiplex PCR, and its TCRdb copy is limited to in-frame clones, with some not included. Of 950,000 to 1,100,000 clones listed, roughly 80% are singletons. The specimen was memory CD4+ T cells sorted from blood. The receptors stem from a man younger than 35 in good health. CDR3s include the opening cysteine and the closing phenylalanine or tryptophan. A D gene is named only where the DNA matches it firmly. Rows give clone size only sometimes, using once, few, many, or a class for an expanded clone.

j_call d_call clone_size v_call cdr3_nt cdr3_aa
TRBJ2-3 TRBD1 . TRBV14 TGTGCCAGCAGCCCACGACAGGGTTGGGCAGATACGCAGTATTTT CASSPRQGWADTQYF
TRBJ2-7 . . TRBV12-5 TGTGCTAGTGGCAAAGACCTCATGAAGGACGAGCAGTACTTC CASGKDLMKDEQYF
TRBJ2-7 . few TRBV6-5 TGTGCCATTCACAGGAGTATAATTTACGAGCAGTACTTC CAIHRSIIYEQYF
TRBJ2-5 . . TRBV30 TGTGCCTGGGGGGAGCGGCAAGAGACCCAGTACTTC CAWGERQETQYF
TRBJ2-5 . . TRBV28 TGTGCCAGCAGTTTATCCCTCGGGGCTCAAGAGACCCAGTACTTC CASSLSLGAQETQYF
TRBJ1-2 TRBD1 . TRBV6-1 TGTGCCAGCAACAGACAGGGGGGCTACACCTTC CASNRQGGYTF
TRBJ2-5 TRBD2 . TRBV7-9 TGTGCCAGCAGCTTAGCCGGGAGGGGCCAAGAGACCCAGTACTTC CASSLAGRGQETQYF
TRBJ1-3 . . TRBV25-1 TGTGCCAGCGCAACGACACACTCTGGAAACACCATATATTTT CASATTHSGNTIYF
TRBJ2-5 TRBD1 . TRBV5-1 TGCGCCAGCAGCTTGGAAGGACAGGGGATCCGGGAGACCCAGTACTTC CASSLEGQGIRETQYF
TRBJ1-3 . . TRBV9 TGTGCCAGCAGCGTGGGGCAGCCTGGAAACACCATATATTTT CASSVGQPGNTIYF
TRBJ2-7 . once TRBV6-1 TGTGCCAGCAATCTACAGACAGGACTCTACGAGCAGTACTTC CASNLQTGLYEQYF
TRBJ2-2 . . TRBV4-3 TGCGCCAGCAGCCAAGATAGTGGGGCGGGGACGTACACCGGGGAGCTGTTTTTT CASSQDSGAGTYTGELFF
TRBJ2-3 . . TRBV12-5 TGTGCTAGTGGTCGCACAGATACGCAGTATTTT CASGRTDTQYF
TRBJ2-7 TRBD2 . TRBV10-1 TGCGCCAGACCCCCCCGGGAGGGCCGATACGAGCAGTACTTC CARPPREGRYEQYF
TRBJ1-2 TRBD1 . TRBV5-4 TGTGCCAGCAGCTCCGGACAGGGAGGCAGGGTGAGAGGCTACACCTTC CASSSGQGGRVRGYTF
TRBJ1-4 . . TRBV9 TGTGCCAGCAGCCCCAATACGGGAGGGGCCACTGAAAAACTGTTTTTT CASSPNTGGATEKLFF
TRBJ2-2 . . TRBV5-1 TGTGCCAGCAGCCCCTGGGGAGTCGGGGAGCTGTTTTTT CASSPWGVGELFF
TRBJ2-1 TRBD1 . TRBV5-4 TGTGCCAGCAGCTTGAAACAGGGGGCCAATGAGCAGTTCTTC CASSLKQGANEQFF
TRBJ2-2 . few TRBV10-3 TGTGCCATCGGTGATACTAGCAGATCCGGGGAGCTGTTTTTT CAIGDTSRSGELFF
TRBJ1-6 . . TRBV29-1 TGCAGCATCCGGACGGAGGGCTATAATTCACCCCTCCACTTT CSIRTEGYNSPLHF
TRBJ2-5 . . TRBV9 TGTGCCAGCAGCCGGGTGGGGGGCATAGGCGAGGAGACCCAGTACTTC CASSRVGGIGEETQYF
TRBJ2-3 TRBD2 . TRBV7-9 TGTGCCAGCAGCTCAGCGGGGGTCACAGATACGCAGTATTTT CASSSAGVTDTQYF
TRBJ1-3 . . TRBV28 TGTGCCAGCAGTTGGGGTCTTGGGTCCTCTGGAAACACCATATATTTT CASSWGLGSSGNTIYF
TRBJ1-4 TRBD1 . TRBV6-1 TGTGCCAGCAGTGACGTTGGACAGGGCCAACTGGGAAATGAAAAACTGTTTTTT CASSDVGQGQLGNEKLFF
TRBJ1-1 . . TRBV7-9 TGTGCCAGCAGCCCGGGGCAGATGAACACTGAAGCTTTCTTT CASSPGQMNTEAFF
TRBJ1-1 . . TRBV7-2 TGTGCCAGCAGCTTAGGGGTGGCTCCGGGAAGGGCTGAAGCTTTCTTT CASSLGVAPGRAEAFF
TRBJ2-1 TRBD2 few TRBV30 TGTGCGTCGCGCGGACTAGCGCTTAACAATGAGCAGTTCTTC CASRGLALNNEQFF
TRBJ2-1 . . TRBV19 TGTGCCAGTAGTATCGGGGCCCATGCCTACAATGAGCAGTTCTTC CASSIGAHAYNEQFF
TRBJ1-2 . . TRBV5-4 TGTGCCAGCAGCTGGAGGGGGGGCGAGAACTATGGCTACACCTTC CASSWRGGENYGYTF
TRBJ2-7 TRBD2 . TRBV7-9 TGTGCCAGCAGCTGGTTAGCGGGAGGGCCCTCCGAGCAGTACTTC CASSWLAGGPSEQYF
TRBJ2-2 . . TRBV7-3 TGTGCCAGCAGCTTAACGTCCTCCTTTCCGACCGGGGAGCTGTTTTTT CASSLTSSFPTGELFF
TRBJ1-6 . . TRBV6-1 TGTGCCGGAGGCCGGGACATACTTAATTCACCCCTCCACTTT CAGGRDILNSPLHF
TRBJ2-5 . . TRBV11-3 TGTGCCAGCAGCTTACAGGGAGGGACCCAGTACTTC CASSLQGGTQYF